Each of the 18 T cell receptor beta chains below was sequenced from the same sample in a study of blood T cell repertoires in COVID-19. Profiled with immunoSEQ multiplex PCR; TCRdb holds only in-frame clones, not every one. This table holds roughly 41,000 clones, roughly 86% found once. The sample comprised PBMCs or T cells enriched from blood (not recorded which). The source of these receptors is a woman in her forties or fifties who had recovered from COVID-19.

This rearrangement joins TRBV2 to TRBJ1-6, with D tentatively TRBD1 (5 bases). The V end was cut by 2 bases, the J end by 7 bases, with 12 bases between. This CDR3 has 15 residues. Per germline, CDR1 SNHLY and CDR2 FYNNEI. The CDR3 loop reads CASSEWQGPNSPLHF. Written as DNA, the CDR3 is TGTGCCAGCAGTGAATGGCAGGGCCCAAATTCACCCCTCCACTTT.

This clone was found once. The J gene is TRBJ2-3, the V gene TRBV6-5; weak D call: TRBD2 (6 bases). The CDR3 runs to 11 residues. Germline CDR1 reads MNHEY; CDR2 reads SVGAGI. V gave up 9 bases and J gave up 3 bases, with 7 bases separating them. The CDR3, as DNA: TGTGCCAGTGGGAGGACAGATACGCAGTATTTT. The encoded protein is CASGRTDTQYF.

The chain joins TRBV28 to TRBJ1-4; 8 nucleotides match TRBD1. V lost 5 bases and J lost 7; bases outside the gene matches: 6. The CDR3 totals 14 residues. Germline-derived CDR1 and CDR2 are MDHEN and SYDVKM. CDR3 nucleotides: TGTGCCAGCAGTCCCCCGACAGGGGTTGAAAAACTGTTTTTT. Translated, it gives CASSPPTGVEKLFF.

This clone was observed once. The chain links TRBV4-1 to TRBJ2-1, with 15 bases identical to TRBD2. The CDR3 contains 16 residues. Germline CDR1 reads MGHRA; CDR2 reads YSYEKL. The junction had 6 bases not matched to a gene; V was cut back by 5 bases and J by 7 bases. CDR3 bases: TGCGCCAGCAGCTCCAGGACTAGCGGGAGGGAGAATGAGCAGTTCTTC. This gives the protein CASSSRTSGRENEQFF.

J is TRBJ2-1 and V is TRBV6-2 or TRBV6-3, with 12 bases that match TRBD2. This CDR3 is 17 amino acids long. CDR1 is MNHEY and CDR2 is SVGEGT in the germline V gene. J was trimmed by 8 bases and V by 5 bases; bases with no gene match: 13. This CDR3 reads CASSDPSGGAFHHEQFF. The CDR3 bases are TGTGCCAGCAGTGATCCTAGCGGGGGGGCCTTTCACCATGAGCAGTTCTTC.

This clone was observed once. The chain has TRBV7-3 and TRBJ2-3; tentative D call: TRBD2 (5 bases). The CDR3 is 14 amino acids. The V end was cut by 4 bases, the J end by 2 bases, with 10 bases between. Germline CDR1 reads SGHTA; CDR2 reads FQGTGA. The CDR3 coding sequence is TGTGCCAGCAGCTCGGACTTTAACACAGATACGCAGTATTTT. This translates into CASSSDFNTDTQYF.

This chain links TRBV7-2 with TRBJ1-2; TRBD1 matches 7 bases. The CDR3 sequence is 15 residues long. CDR1 is SGHTA, CDR2 FQGNSA, per germline. The junction had 3 bases not matched to a gene; V was cut back by 0 bases and J by 2 bases. The CDR3 region is CASSLATGQNYGYTF. CDR3 bases: TGTGCCAGCAGCTTAGCCACGGGACAGAACTATGGCTACACCTTC.

This rearrangement joins TRBV28 to TRBJ1-2; perhaps TRBD1 as D (5 bases). Germline V CDR1 and CDR2: MDHEN, SYDVKM. CDR3 length equals 16 residues. Deletions cut 1 base from V and 1 base from J, with 13 bases between. In DNA, the CDR3 is TGTGCCAGCAGTTTATTGTCCGGGAGGGGTAACTATGGCTACACCTTC. The encoded protein is CASSLLSGRGNYGYTF.

The rearrangement uses TRBV6-2 or TRBV6-3 and TRBJ1-5; no clear D. The CDR3 has 15 amino acids. Trimming took off 6 bases at V and 2 bases at J, with 14 bases between the two ends. Germline loops: CDR1 MNHEY, CDR2 SVGEGT. CDR3 in DNA: TGTGCCAGCAGCCTTTTCGGTCCGGGCAATCAGCCCCAGCATTTT. Protein: CASSLFGPGNQPQHF.

The chain recombines TRBV15 with TRBJ2-6; the match to TRBD1 covers 7 bases. Germline CDR1 is LNHNV and CDR2 is YYDKDF (reference sequence). Trimming removed 3 bases from V and 0 bases from J; junction bases left unmatched: 11. The CDR3 length is 19 residues. CDR3 in amino acids: CATSRTGRLKLSGANVLTF. Here the CDR3 DNA reads TGTGCCACCAGCAGGACAGGGAGACTGAAGCTCTCTGGGGCCAACGTCCTGACTTTC. The complete variable domain, with remaining parts taken from reference TRBV15 and TRBJ2-6, reads DAMVIQNPRYQVTQFGKPVTLSCSQTLNHNVMYWYQQKSSQAPKLLFHYYDKDFNNEADTPDNFQSRRPNTSFCFLDIRSPGLGDTAMYLCATSRTGRLKLSGANVLTFGAGSRLTVL.

The chain has TRBV5-1 and TRBJ2-3; the D is unclear. V lost 3 bases and J lost 4, with 9 bases in between. The CDR3 is 13 residues long. Germline CDR1 is SGHRS and CDR2 is YFSETQ. CDR3 region: CASSSSTPDTQYF. The CDR3 DNA is TGCGCCAGCAGCTCGTCGACTCCAGATACGCAGTATTTT. Based on the CDR3 plus reference TRBV5-1 and TRBJ2-3, the full variable domain is KAGVTQTPRYLIKTRGQQVTLSCSPISGHRSVSWYQQTPGQGLQFLFEYFSETQRNKGNFPGRFSGRQFSNSRSEMNVSTLELGDSALYLCASSSSTPDTQYFGPGTRLTVL.

The V gene is TRBV19, the J gene TRBJ1-1, with a tentative D call TRBD1 (5 bases). Trimming took off 5 bases at V and 0 bases at J, with 13 bases between the two ends. Germline CDR1 and CDR2: LNHDA and SQIVND (reference sequence). The CDR3 length is 15 residues. CDR3 region: CASSPQTALNTEAFF. The CDR3 DNA is TGTGCCAGTAGTCCTCAGACAGCCCTGAACACTGAAGCTTTCTTT.

The chain uses TRBV19 and TRBJ2-2; a weak D match, TRBD2 (7 bases). V was pared by 8 bases and J by 4 bases, with 11 bases between. Per the germline V gene, CDR1 is LNHDA and CDR2 is SQIVND (reference sequence). The CDR3 length is 13 residues. CDR3 DNA sequence: TGTGCCAGTGATAGGGGGGGCACCGGGGAGCTGTTTTTT. This gives the protein CASDRGGTGELFF.

This clone was picked up a small number of times. This rearrangement joins TRBV5-4 to TRBJ2-5; possible D gene TRBD2, 5 bases. Germline assignment: CDR1 SGHNT and CDR2 YYREEE (reference sequence). The CDR3 spans 16 residues. The germline V and J ends were trimmed by 4 bases and 4 bases, with 20 bases remaining between them. CDR3 coding DNA: TGTGCCAGCAGCCCCCCCGGGCGGGCAGGAGGAGAGACCCAGTACTTC. It codes for CASSPPGRAGGETQYF.

In this sample, this clone turned up a few times. The chain employs TRBV5-5 and TRBJ1-5; the D is unclear. The ends were cut back, 4 bases at V and 7 bases at J, with 15 bases in the middle. The CDR3 length is 14 residues. Per germline, CDR1 SGHKS and CDR2 YYEKEE (reference sequence). The CDR3 spells CASSLSGFDQPQHF. DNA of the CDR3: TGTGCCAGCAGCCTATCAGGTTTTGACCAGCCCCAGCATTTT. The entire variable domain, with the rest obtained from reference TRBV5-5 and TRBJ1-5, is as follows: DAGVTQSPTHLIKTRGQQVTLRCSPISGHKSVSWYQQVLGQGPQFIFQYYEKEERGRGNFPDRFSARQFPNYSSELNVNALLLGDSALYLCASSLSGFDQPQHFGDGTRLSIL.

In nucleotides, the CDR3 is TGTGCCAGCAGTCGAAGGCCCCGTAACTCCGGGAATTCACCCCTCCACTTT. It translates to CASSRRPRNSGNSPLHF. The chain couples TRBV6-6 to TRBJ1-6; no clear D gene. The CDR3 is 17 amino acids. Trimming took off 5 bases at V and 7 bases at J, with 21 bases between the two ends. Per germline, CDR1 MNHNY and CDR2 SVGAGI (reference sequence).

V usage is TRBV5-1 and J usage is TRBJ2-7, with 8 bases identical to TRBD1. Trimming removed 2 bases from V and 2 bases from J; junction bases left unmatched: 6. Germline V gives CDR1 SGHRS, CDR2 YFSETQ. The CDR3 totals 15 residues. The CDR3 DNA reads as TGCGCCAGCAGCTTAGGGACAGGCATCCCCTACGAGCAGTACTTC. Translation gives CASSLGTGIPYEQYF.

The gene calls are TRBV19 and TRBJ1-5; TRBD1 matches 7 bases. Germline assignment: CDR1 LNHDA and CDR2 SQIVND (reference sequence). V gave up 10 bases and J gave up 2 bases; unmatched junction bases: 5. The CDR3 totals 13 residues. CDR3: CATQGTGNQPQHF. The CDR3 region has the DNA TGTGCCACCCAGGGGACAGGCAATCAGCCCCAGCATTTT.